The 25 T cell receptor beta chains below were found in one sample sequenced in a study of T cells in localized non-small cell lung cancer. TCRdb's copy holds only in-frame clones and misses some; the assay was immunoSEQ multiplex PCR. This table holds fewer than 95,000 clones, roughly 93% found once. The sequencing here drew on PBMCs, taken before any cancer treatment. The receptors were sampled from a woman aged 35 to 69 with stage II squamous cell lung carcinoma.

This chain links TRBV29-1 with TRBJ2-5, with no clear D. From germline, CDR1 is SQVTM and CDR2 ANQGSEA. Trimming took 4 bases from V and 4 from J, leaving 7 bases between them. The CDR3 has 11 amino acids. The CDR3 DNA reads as TGCAGCGTTGGGGTGAGAGAGACCCAGTACTTC. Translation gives CSVGVRETQYF.

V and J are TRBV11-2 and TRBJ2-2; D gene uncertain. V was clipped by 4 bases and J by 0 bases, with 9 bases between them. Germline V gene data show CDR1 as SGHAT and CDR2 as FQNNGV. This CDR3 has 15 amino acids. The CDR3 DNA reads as TGTGCCAGCAGCTCACGACAAGCGAACACCGGGGAGCTGTTTTTT. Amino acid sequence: CASSSRQANTGELFF.

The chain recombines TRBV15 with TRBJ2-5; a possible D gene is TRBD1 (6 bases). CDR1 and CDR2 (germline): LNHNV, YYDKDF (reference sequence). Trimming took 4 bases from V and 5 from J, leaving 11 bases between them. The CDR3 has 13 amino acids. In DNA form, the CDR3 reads TGTGCCACCAGCAACAGGGCGTCCGAGACCCAGTACTTC. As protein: CATSNRASETQYF. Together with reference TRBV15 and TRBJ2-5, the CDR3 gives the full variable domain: DAMVIQNPRYQVTQFGKPVTLSCSQTLNHNVMYWYQQKSSQAPKLLFHYYDKDFNNEADTPDNFQSRRPNTSFCFLDIRSPGLGDTAMYLCATSNRASETQYFGPGTRLLVL.

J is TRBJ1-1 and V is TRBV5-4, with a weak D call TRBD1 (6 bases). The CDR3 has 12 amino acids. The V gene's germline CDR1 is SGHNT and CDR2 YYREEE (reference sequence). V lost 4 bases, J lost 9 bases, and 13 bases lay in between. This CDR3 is CASSTGGGKAFF. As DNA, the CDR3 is TGTGCCAGCAGCACGGGAGGGGGAAAAGCTTTCTTT.

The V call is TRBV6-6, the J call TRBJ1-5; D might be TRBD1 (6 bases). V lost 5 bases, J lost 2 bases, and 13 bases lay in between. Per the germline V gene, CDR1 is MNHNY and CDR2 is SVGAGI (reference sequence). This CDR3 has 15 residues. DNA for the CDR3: TGTGCCAGCAGTCCTGACAGGACTGGCAATCAGCCCCAGCATTTT. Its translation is CASSPDRTGNQPQHF.

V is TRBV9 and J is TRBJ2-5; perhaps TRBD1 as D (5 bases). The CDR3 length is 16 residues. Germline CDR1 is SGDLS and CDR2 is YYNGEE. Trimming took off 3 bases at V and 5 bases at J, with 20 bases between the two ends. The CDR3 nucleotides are TGTGCCAGCAGCGAGTCTTGGGGCCAAAGGACGGAGACCCAGTACTTC. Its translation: CASSESWGQRTETQYF.

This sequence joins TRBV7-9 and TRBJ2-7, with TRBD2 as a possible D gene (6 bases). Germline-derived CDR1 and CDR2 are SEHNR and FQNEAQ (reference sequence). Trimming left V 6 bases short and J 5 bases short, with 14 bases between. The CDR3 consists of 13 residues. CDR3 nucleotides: TGTGCCAGCAGGACGATGGGGGGAAACGAGCAGTACTTC. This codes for CASRTMGGNEQYF.

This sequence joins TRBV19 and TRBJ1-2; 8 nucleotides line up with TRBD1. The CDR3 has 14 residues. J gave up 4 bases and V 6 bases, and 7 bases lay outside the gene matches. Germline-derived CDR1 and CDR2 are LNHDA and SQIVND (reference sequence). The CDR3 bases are TGTGCCAGTAGCATGGACAGGGCCTCCTATGGCTACACCTTC. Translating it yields CASSMDRASYGYTF.

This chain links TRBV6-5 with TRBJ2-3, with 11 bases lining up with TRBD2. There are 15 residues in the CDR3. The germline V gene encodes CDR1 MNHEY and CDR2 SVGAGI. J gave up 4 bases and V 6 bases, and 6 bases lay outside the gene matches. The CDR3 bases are TGTGCCAGCAGGCTACTAGCGGGGGCTCCAGATACGCAGTATTTT. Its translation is CASRLLAGAPDTQYF.

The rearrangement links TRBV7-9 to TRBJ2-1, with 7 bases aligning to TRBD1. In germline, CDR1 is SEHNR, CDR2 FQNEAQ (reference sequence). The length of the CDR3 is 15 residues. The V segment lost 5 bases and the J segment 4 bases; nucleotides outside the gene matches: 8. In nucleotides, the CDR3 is TGTGCCAGCAGCAGCGACGGGACAGCTTACAATGAGCAGTTCTTC. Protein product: CASSSDGTAYNEQFF.

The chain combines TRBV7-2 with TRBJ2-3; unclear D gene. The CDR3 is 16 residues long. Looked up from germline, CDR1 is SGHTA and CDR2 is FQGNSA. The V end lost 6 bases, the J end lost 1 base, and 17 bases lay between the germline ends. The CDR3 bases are TGTGCCAGCAGGCTAAGGACCGTCGGCCGCACAGATACGCAGTATTTT. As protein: CASRLRTVGRTDTQYF. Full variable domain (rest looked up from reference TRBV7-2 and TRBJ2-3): GAGVSQSPSNKVTEKGKDVELRCDPISGHTALYWYRQSLGQGLEFLIYFQGNSAPDKSGLPSDRFSAERTGGSVSTLTIQRTQQEDSAVYLCASRLRTVGRTDTQYFGPGTRLTVL.

CDR3 sequence reads: CASSPVPGQGPGGYTF. The CDR3 DNA follows: TGTGCCAGCTCACCTGTCCCGGGACAGGGACCGGGAGGCTACACCTTC. The gene calls are TRBV18 and TRBJ1-2; 9 nucleotides line up with TRBD1. This CDR3 has 16 amino acids. V dropped 3 bases and J dropped 8; count of bases not matched to a gene: 13. Per germline, CDR1 KGHSH and CDR2 LQKENI.

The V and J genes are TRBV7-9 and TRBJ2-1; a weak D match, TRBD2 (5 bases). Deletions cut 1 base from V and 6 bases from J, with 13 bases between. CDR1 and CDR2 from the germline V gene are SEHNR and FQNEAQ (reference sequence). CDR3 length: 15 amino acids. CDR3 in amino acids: CASSLVTAAGNEQFF. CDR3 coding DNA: TGTGCCAGCAGCTTAGTTACCGCGGCGGGCAATGAGCAGTTCTTC.

The CDR3: CASSRRDSGRNTGELFF. DNA of the CDR3: TGTGCCAGTAGTCGTCGGGACTCCGGACGGAACACCGGGGAGCTGTTTTTT. This chain joins TRBV19 and TRBJ2-2, with a possible D match to TRBD2 (6 bases). The CDR3 length is 17 residues. Trimming stripped 5 bases from V and 1 base from J, with 17 bases between. Germline V lookup: CDR1 LNHDA, CDR2 SQIVND (reference sequence).

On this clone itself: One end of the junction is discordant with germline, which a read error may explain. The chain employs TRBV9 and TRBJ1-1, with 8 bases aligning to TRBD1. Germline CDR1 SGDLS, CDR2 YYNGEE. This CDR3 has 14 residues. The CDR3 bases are TGTGCTAGCAGCCAGACAGGGGCCTTCACTGAAGCTTTCTTT. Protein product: CASSQTGAFTEAFF.

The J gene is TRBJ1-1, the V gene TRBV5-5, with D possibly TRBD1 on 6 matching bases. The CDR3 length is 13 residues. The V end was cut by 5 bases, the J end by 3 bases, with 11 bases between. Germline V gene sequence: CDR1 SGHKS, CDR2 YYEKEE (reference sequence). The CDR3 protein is CASSRRGYTEAFF. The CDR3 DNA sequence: TGTGCCAGCAGTCGTAGGGGGTACACTGAAGCTTTCTTT.

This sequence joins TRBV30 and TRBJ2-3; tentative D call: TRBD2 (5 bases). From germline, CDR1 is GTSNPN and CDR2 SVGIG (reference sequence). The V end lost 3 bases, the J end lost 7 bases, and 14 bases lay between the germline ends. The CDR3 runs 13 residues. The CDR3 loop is CAWSPEASHTQYF. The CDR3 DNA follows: TGTGCCTGGAGCCCCGAGGCTAGCCATACGCAGTATTTT.

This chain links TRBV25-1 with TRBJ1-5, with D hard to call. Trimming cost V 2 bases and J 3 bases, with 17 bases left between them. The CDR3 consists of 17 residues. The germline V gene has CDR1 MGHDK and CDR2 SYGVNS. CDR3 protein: CASSEPRRMGNNQPQHF. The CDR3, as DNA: TGTGCCAGCAGTGAACCTCGGAGGATGGGCAACAATCAGCCCCAGCATTTT.

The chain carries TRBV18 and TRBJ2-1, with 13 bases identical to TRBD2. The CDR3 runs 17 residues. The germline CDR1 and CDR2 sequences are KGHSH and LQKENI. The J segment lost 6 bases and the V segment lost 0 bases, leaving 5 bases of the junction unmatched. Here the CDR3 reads CASSPPLAGGTANEQFF. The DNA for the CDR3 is TGTGCCAGCTCACCACCACTAGCGGGGGGGACCGCCAATGAGCAGTTCTTC.

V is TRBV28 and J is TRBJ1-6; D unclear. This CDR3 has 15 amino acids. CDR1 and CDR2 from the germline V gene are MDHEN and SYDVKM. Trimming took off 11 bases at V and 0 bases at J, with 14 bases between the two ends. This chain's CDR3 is CAVKGKYSYNSPLHF. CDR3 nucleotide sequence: TGTGCCGTAAAAGGAAAATACTCCTATAATTCACCCCTCCACTTT.

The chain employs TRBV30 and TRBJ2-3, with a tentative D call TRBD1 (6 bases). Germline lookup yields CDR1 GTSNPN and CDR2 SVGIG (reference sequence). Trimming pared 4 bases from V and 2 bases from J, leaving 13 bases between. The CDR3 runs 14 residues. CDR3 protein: CAWTRQVTTDTQYF. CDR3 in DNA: TGTGCCTGGACTCGACAGGTTACCACAGATACGCAGTATTTT.

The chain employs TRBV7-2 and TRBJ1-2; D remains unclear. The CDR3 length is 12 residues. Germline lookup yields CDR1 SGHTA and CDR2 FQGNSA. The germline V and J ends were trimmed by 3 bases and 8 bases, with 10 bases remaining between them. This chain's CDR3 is CASSFEKTGYTF. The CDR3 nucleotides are TGTGCCAGCAGCTTCGAAAAGACGGGCTACACCTTC. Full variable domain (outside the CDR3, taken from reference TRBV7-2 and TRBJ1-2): GAGVSQSPSNKVTEKGKDVELRCDPISGHTALYWYRQSLGQGLEFLIYFQGNSAPDKSGLPSDRFSAERTGGSVSTLTIQRTQQEDSAVYLCASSFEKTGYTFGSGTRLTVV.

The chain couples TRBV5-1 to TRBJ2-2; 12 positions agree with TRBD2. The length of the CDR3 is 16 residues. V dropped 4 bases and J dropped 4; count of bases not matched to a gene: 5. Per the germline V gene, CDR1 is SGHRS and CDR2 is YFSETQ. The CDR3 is CASSITSGRRTGELFF. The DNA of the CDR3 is TGCGCCAGCAGCATCACTAGCGGGAGGCGCACCGGGGAGCTGTTTTTT.

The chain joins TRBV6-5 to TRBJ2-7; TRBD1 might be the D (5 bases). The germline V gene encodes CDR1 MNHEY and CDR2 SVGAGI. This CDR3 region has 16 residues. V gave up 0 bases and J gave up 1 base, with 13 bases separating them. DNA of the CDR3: TGTGCCAGCAGTTACTCCGACAGTCACAGATCCTACGAGCAGTACTTC. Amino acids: CASSYSDSHRSYEQYF.

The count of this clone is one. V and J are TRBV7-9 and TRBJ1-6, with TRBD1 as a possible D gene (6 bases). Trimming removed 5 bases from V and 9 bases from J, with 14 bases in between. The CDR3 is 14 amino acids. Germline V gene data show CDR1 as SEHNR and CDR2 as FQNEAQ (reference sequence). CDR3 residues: CASSSSGDVSPLHF. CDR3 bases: TGTGCCAGCAGCAGCTCAGGGGATGTTTCACCCCTCCACTTT.